This TCR beta chain was sequenced in a study of tumor and adjacent non-tumor tissue in lung cancer. Study-level points and caveats: Top 100 clones took a larger repertoire share in normal lung.

CDR3 size: 16 residues. The library came from three nested PCR rounds adapted from ARM-PCR protocols. Using its own MiXCR run on the multiplex PCR reads, TCRdb lists one record per CDR3 protein. The sample holds about 200,000 distinct CDR3 sequences, over 55% seen once. About this clonotype itself: Its target is not known.

The template was RNA from unsorted bulk tissue. This sequence joins TRBV12-1 and TRBJ2-2. TRBV12-1 is a pseudogene segment. The source material was lung tumor tissue. The TCR was taken from a man aged 55 to 70 with non-small cell lung cancer. CDR3 in amino acids: CASSSTRQKNTGNLFF. The DNA of the CDR3 is TGTGCCAGCAGCTCAACTCGGCAGAAGAACACCGGGAACCTGTTTTTT.